This is a list of T cell receptor beta chains from one sample in a study of T cells in narcolepsy. Libraries were prepared by immunoSEQ multiplex PCR; TCRdb keeps only in-frame clonotypes and omits some of them. The sample lists 25,000 to 35,000 clones; approximately 79% were seen once. The source material was memory (CD45RA-) CD4+ T cells from blood. Receptor source: a human donor in good health. CDR3s include the opening cysteine and the closing phenylalanine or tryptophan. The D gene is left open where the match is weak. Size is stated for part of the rows, as once, few or many counts, or as a class when the clone is expanded.

J gene,D gene,V gene,clone size,CDR3 protein,CDR3 DNA
TRBJ2-5,TRBD2,TRBV28,.,CASSPLVLAGKGEETQYF,TGTGCCAGCAGCCCCCTTGTGTTAGCGGGGAAAGGTGAAGAGACCCAGTACTTC
TRBJ2-1,TRBD2,TRBV7-2,.,CASSSRAGDRFSYNEQFF,TGTGCCAGCAGCTCTAGGGCGGGGGACCGCTTCTCCTACAATGAGCAGTTCTTC
TRBJ2-2,.,TRBV2,.,CASRLQGRGTGELFF,TGTGCCAGCAGGCTACAGGGTCGAGGTACCGGGGAGCTGTTTTTT
TRBJ2-3,TRBD2,TRBV5-4,.,CASSLASGPITDTQYF,TGTGCCAGCAGCCTTGCTAGCGGGCCCATCACAGATACGCAGTATTTT
TRBJ1-2,TRBD1,TRBV28,.,CASSLFTGGAPGYTF,TGTGCCAGCAGTTTATTTACAGGGGGCGCCCCCGGCTACACCTTC
TRBJ1-1,.,TRBV7-6,.,CASSLAVGTYEAFF,TGTGCCAGCAGCTTAGCCGTCGGGACGTATGAAGCTTTCTTT
TRBJ2-1,TRBD2,TRBV7-8,.,CASSPLVAGVRNEQFF,TGTGCCAGCAGCCCCCTGGTAGCGGGAGTTCGCAATGAGCAGTTCTTC
TRBJ2-3,.,TRBV6-6,.,CASSPLLDTQYF,TGTGCCAGCTCGCCGCTCTTGGATACGCAGTATTTT
TRBJ2-4,.,TRBV28,.,CASRDSLAKNIQYF,TGTGCCAGCAGGGACAGTCTAGCCAAAAACATTCAGTACTTC
TRBJ1-5,TRBD1,TRBV27,.,CASSHRGYSNQPQHF,TGTGCCAGCAGCCACAGGGGCTATAGCAATCAGCCCCAGCATTTT
TRBJ1-5,.,TRBV7-2,.,CASSYHWEAQPQHF,TGTGCCAGCAGCTACCACTGGGAGGCTCAGCCCCAGCATTTT
TRBJ2-7,.,TRBV4-1,few,CASSQDRVGSEQYF,TGTGCCAGCAGCCAAGATCGGGTGGGATCCGAGCAGTACTTC
TRBJ2-7,TRBD2,TRBV5-1,.,CASRVGLNYEQYF,TGCGCCAGCAGGGTGGGACTAAACTACGAGCAGTACTTC
TRBJ1-5,.,TRBV18,few,CASSAWTDQPQHF,TGTGCCAGCTCAGCATGGACAGATCAGCCCCAGCATTTT
TRBJ1-3,.,TRBV5-1,.,CAGSLSASGNTIYF,TGCGCCGGCAGCTTGTCCGCCTCTGGAAACACCATATATTTT
TRBJ2-3,TRBD2,TRBV5-1,.,CASSLDPAGGGSTDTQYF,TGCGCCAGCAGCTTGGATCCAGCGGGGGGAGGGAGCACAGATACGCAGTATTTT
TRBJ2-7,TRBD2,TRBV28,.,CASSGTSGGYEQYF,TGTGCCAGCAGTGGGACTAGCGGGGGCTACGAGCAGTACTTC
TRBJ1-2,.,TRBV4-2,.,CASSQDGGGVYGYTF,TGTGCCAGCAGCCAAGATGGCGGGGGCGTCTATGGCTACACCTTC
TRBJ2-3,TRBD1,TRBV7-9,.,CASRGTGPRKKTDTQYF,TGTGCCAGCAGGGGGACAGGGCCGCGAAAAAAAACAGATACGCAGTATTTT
TRBJ2-7,TRBD2,TRBV6-1,few,CASSERPGSGLARAYEQYF,TGTGCCAGCAGTGAAAGGCCAGGGTCTGGACTAGCGCGGGCCTACGAGCAGTACTTC
TRBJ2-3,TRBD2,TRBV6-5,.,CATIAGAGSDTQYF,TGTGCCACCATAGCGGGAGCGGGGTCAGATACGCAGTATTTT
TRBJ1-2,.,TRBV6-6,.,CASIRVQSSNYGYTF,TGTGCCAGCATCAGGGTGCAGTCGTCTAACTATGGCTACACCTTC
TRBJ2-3,TRBD1,TRBV30,.,CAWSRKQGDPDTQYF,TGTGCCTGGAGTAGGAAACAGGGGGACCCAGATACGCAGTATTTT
TRBJ2-1,TRBD2,TRBV11-2,once,CASTHPAGWGEQFF,TGTGCCAGCACCCACCCAGCGGGGTGGGGTGAGCAGTTCTTC
TRBJ2-7,.,TRBV28,.,CASSPAFYEQYF,TGTGCCAGCAGTCCTGCTTTCTACGAGCAGTACTTC
TRBJ2-3,TRBD1,TRBV5-1,once,CASSPWTGGPDTQYF,TGCGCCAGCAGCCCATGGACAGGGGGACCAGATACGCAGTATTTT
TRBJ2-7,TRBD2,TRBV18,.,CASSPGLAYEQYF,TGTGCCAGCTCACCAGGACTAGCCTACGAGCAGTACTTC
TRBJ2-7,.,TRBV21-1,.,CARPSGSSYEQYF,TGTGCCAGGCCATCAGGGAGCTCCTACGAGCAGTACTTC
TRBJ1-6,TRBD1,TRBV7-9,.,CASRPRDRLNSPLHF,TGTGCCAGCCGACCCCGGGACAGACTAAATTCACCCCTCCACTTT
TRBJ1-3,.,TRBV28,medium-sized,CAIRGGVNSGNTIYF,TGTGCTATCCGAGGGGGGGTCAACTCTGGAAACACCATATATTTT
TRBJ2-5,.,TRBV14,.,CASSRLDTLRETQYF,TGTGCCAGCAGCCGGTTGGACACCCTCCGGGAGACCCAGTACTTC
TRBJ2-3,.,TRBV5-1,.,CASSLRTAGDTQYF,TGCGCCAGCAGCTTGAGGACAGCGGGCGATACGCAGTATTTT
TRBJ2-5,.,TRBV7-8,.,CASSSGRQETQYF,TGTGCCAGCAGCTCGGGACGCCAAGAGACCCAGTACTTC
TRBJ2-7,.,TRBV6-1,few,CASSDRIYEQYF,TGTGCCAGCAGTGACCGCATTTACGAGCAGTACTTC
TRBJ1-5,.,TRBV19,.,CASSIQTGNQPQHF,TGTGCCAGTAGTATTCAAACAGGGAATCAGCCCCAGCATTTT